This TCR beta chain was recovered during a study of glioma-infiltrating T cells after dendritic cell vaccination. On the study more broadly: Patients had newly diagnosed or recurrent glioblastoma and received dendritic cell vaccines. Patients received three intradermal dendritic cell vaccine injections at biweekly intervals.

In this sample, this clone turned up a few times. Sequenced by immunoSEQ multiplex PCR; TCRdb stores in-frame clones only, minus some. This sample has tens of thousands of clones, with over 80% found just once. Time point indicated: after dendritic cell vaccination, including at tumor progression/relapse. No glioblastoma patient carried an isocitrate dehydrogenase mutation. The germline CDR1 and CDR2 sequences are MNHEY and SMNVEV (reference sequence). The CDR3 has 13 residues. V gave up 3 bases and J gave up 4 bases, with 9 bases separating them. The TCR was taken from a human donor with glioblastoma. The V call is TRBV27, the J call TRBJ2-5, with TRBD2 as a possible D gene (6 bases). The sample in question was blood, obtained after dendritic cell vaccination. CDR3 in amino acids: CASSFGGLETQYF. Written as DNA, the CDR3 is TGTGCCAGCAGTTTCGGGGGTTTAGAGACCCAGTACTTC.